The clone carrying this T cell receptor (beta chain) was detected a few times. What it binds is unknown. V lost 6 bases and J 2 bases, leaving 13 bases between the germline ends. CDR3 length: 14 amino acids. CDR1 and CDR2 (germline): SGHVS, FQNEAQ. The data derive from a study of breast tumors, draining lymph nodes, adjacent tissues. Whole-study results and caveats: Data only fit, rather than demonstrated, lymph node origin of most tumor T cells. Tumor TCR diversity was below lymph nodes but above nontumor tissue.

TCRdb analysed the multiplex PCR reads with MiXCR anew, one entry per CDR3 protein. The sample consists of roughly 20,000 distinct CDR3 sequences, about two fifths of them appearing once. The specimen sequenced was breast tumor tissue. This receptor was identified in a female donor with breast cancer. Some clones in this sample may be carry-over from other donors' samples. V is TRBV7-8 and J is TRBJ1-1; D is possibly TRBD1 (5 bases). The CDR3 DNA reads as TGTGCCAGCAGATTCGGGGCGACAAACACTGAAGCTTTCTTT. It translates to CASRFGATNTEAFF.